This T cell receptor beta chain was documented in a study of cytomegalovirus exposure and HLA in healthy donors. Findings of the study overall: Immune exposure was documented only through CMV serostatus.

In the case of this clone: The antigen is unknown.

The PCR used 60 Vbeta and 13 Jbeta primers. The assay was immunoSEQ multiplex PCR, and TCRdb's table has in-frame clones only and misses some. The repertoire consists of 80,000 to 130,000 clones, with under 80% occurring once and the leading ten covering about 4.2%. Participants comprised healthy donors of bone marrow. The sequenced material came from PBMCs. This TCR was sampled from a woman aged 45-65 years in good health and CMV-seropositive.

DNA for the CDR3: TGTGCCAGCAGCTTACTGCCCGGGTGGACAGGGCGTCGAAGGGATGGCTACACCTTC. This encodes CASSLLPGWTGRRRDGYTF. The chain couples TRBV11-2 to TRBJ1-2, with 8 bases identical to TRBD1. Germline V gives CDR1 SGHAT, CDR2 FQNNGV. Trimming cost V 2 bases and J 6 bases; bases outside gene matches: 20. The CDR3 runs 19 residues.